The present T cell receptor (beta chain) was sequenced within a study of long-term antiretroviral therapy in people with HIV. Study-wide findings and caveats: Pre-ART clonal expansions dominated every time point's repertoire. Against controls, HIV repertoires showed narrower ranges of CDR3 length.

Germline V gene lookup returns CDR1 SGHTA and CDR2 FQGNSA. V was pared by 1 base and J by 5 bases, with 5 bases between. CDR3 length: 12 residues. Every HIV-positive participant received treatment in the United States. Notes on this clone: Its antigen is unidentified.

The assay, immunoSEQ v3.0, was run at survey level. Per sample, sequencing targeted roughly 35,000-50,000 T-cell genomes. Assay used: immunoSEQ multiplex PCR; TCRdb lists only in-frame clones, some missing. Of 7,500 to 10,000 clones in the sample, more than 80% were seen once. The sample here was unsorted PBMCs, taken 0.7 years after starting antiretroviral therapy. This chain joins TRBV7-2 and TRBJ2-5; D unclear. This clonotype was sampled from a middle-aged man with HIV. The CDR3: CASSLVVETQYF. CDR3 coding DNA: TGTGCCAGCAGCTTAGTAGTTGAGACCCAGTACTTC.